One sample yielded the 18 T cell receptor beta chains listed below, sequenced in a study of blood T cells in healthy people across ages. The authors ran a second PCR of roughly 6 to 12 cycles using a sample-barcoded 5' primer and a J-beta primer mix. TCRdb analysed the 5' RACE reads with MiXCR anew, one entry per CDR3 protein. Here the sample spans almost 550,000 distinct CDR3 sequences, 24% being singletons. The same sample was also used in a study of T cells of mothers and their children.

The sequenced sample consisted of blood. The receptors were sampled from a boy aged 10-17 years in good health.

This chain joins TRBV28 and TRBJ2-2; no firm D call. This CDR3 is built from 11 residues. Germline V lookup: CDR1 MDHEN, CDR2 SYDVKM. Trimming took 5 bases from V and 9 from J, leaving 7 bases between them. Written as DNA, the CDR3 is TGTGCCAGCAGTCTCAGAAGGGAGCTGTTTTTT. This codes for CASSLRRELFF.

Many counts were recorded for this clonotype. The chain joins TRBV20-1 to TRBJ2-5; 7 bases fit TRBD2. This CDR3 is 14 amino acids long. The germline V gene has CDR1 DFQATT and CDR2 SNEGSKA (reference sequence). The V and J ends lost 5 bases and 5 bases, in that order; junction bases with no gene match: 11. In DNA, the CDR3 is TGCAGTGCTTTCATAACTAGCGCCAGGGAGACCCAGTACTTC. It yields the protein CSAFITSARETQYF.

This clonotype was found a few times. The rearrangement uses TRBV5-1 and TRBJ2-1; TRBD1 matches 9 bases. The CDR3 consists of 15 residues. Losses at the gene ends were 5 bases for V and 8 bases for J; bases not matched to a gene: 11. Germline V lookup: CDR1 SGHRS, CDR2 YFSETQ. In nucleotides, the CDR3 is TGCGCCAGCAGGGAGAACAGGGGGCGCGTGGATGAGCAGTTCTTC. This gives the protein CASRENRGRVDEQFF.

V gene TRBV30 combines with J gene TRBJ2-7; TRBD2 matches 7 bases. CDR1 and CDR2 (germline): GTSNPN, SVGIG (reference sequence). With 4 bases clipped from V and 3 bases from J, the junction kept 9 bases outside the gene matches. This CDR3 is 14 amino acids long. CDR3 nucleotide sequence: TGTGCCTGGACACGTGCAGGGACTAACTACGAGCAGTACTTC. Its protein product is CAWTRAGTNYEQYF.

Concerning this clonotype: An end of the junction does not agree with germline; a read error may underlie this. As DNA, the CDR3 is TGCAGTGCTAGAGGGTCTGGGGCAGGGGGCGACTATGGCTGCACCTTC. Translation gives CSARGSGAGGDYGCTF. This rearrangement joins TRBV20-1 to TRBJ1-2; 8 nucleotides match TRBD1. The CDR3 spans 16 residues. The germline V gene encodes CDR1 DFQATT and CDR2 SNEGSKA (reference sequence).

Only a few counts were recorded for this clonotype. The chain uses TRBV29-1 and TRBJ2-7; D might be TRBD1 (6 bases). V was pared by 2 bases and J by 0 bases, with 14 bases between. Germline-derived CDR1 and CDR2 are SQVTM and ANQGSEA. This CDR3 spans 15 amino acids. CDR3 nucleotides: TGCAGCGTTGAATTACAGGGCCGCGTCTCCTACGAGCAGTACTTC. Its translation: CSVELQGRVSYEQYF.

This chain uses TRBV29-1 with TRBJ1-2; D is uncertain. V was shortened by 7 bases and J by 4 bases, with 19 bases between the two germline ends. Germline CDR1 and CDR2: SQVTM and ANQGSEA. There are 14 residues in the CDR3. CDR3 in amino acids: CSAWGGDFGYGYTF. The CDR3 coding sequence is TGCAGCGCTTGGGGAGGAGACTTCGGCTATGGCTACACCTTC.

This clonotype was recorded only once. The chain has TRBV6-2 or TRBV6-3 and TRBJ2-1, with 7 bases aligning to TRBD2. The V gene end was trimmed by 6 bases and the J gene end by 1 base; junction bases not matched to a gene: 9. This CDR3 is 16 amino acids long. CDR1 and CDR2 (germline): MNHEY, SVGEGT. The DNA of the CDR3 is TGTGCCAGCAGAAACCCTAGCGGAACGTCCTACAATGAGCAGTTCTTC. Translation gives CASRNPSGTSYNEQFF.

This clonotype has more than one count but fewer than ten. The CDR3 reads CSAGLAGRTDTQYF. The CDR3, as DNA: TGCAGTGCTGGACTAGCGGGGAGGACAGATACGCAGTATTTT. The chain carries TRBV20-1 and TRBJ2-3, with 12 bases lining up with TRBD2. CDR3 length: 14 amino acids. The V and J ends lost 5 bases and 3 bases, in that order; junction bases with no gene match: 3. Germline V gene sequence: CDR1 DFQATT, CDR2 SNEGSKA (reference sequence).

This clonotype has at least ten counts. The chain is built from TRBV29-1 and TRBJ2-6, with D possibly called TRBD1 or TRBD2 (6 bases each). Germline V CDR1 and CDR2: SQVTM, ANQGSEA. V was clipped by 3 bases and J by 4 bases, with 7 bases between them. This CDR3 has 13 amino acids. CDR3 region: CSVDGGGANVLTF. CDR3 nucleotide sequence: TGCAGCGTTGACGGGGGCGGGGCCAACGTCCTGACTTTC.

The CDR3 nucleotides are TGTGCCAGCAGCTTAGGGCCCGGGACGAGAGGCTACACCTTC. This codes for CASSLGPGTRGYTF. This sequence joins TRBV7-2 and TRBJ1-2, with D maybe TRBD1 (5 bases). This CDR3 has 14 residues. Germline V gene sequence: CDR1 SGHTA, CDR2 FQGNSA. V dropped 1 base and J dropped 8 bases, with 14 bases sitting between them.

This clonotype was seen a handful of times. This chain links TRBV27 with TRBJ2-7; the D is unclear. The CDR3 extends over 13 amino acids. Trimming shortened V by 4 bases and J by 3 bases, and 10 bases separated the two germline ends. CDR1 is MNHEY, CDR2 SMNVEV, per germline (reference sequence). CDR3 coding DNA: TGTGCCAGCAGTTATTCAGCCTACTACGAGCAGTACTTC. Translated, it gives CASSYSAYYEQYF.

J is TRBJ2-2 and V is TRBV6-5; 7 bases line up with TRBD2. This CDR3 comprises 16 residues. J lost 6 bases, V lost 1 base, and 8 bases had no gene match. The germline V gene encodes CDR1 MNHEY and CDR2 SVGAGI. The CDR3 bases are TGTGCCAGCAGTTACTTCTGGACTAGGCCCGCCGGGGAGCTGTTTTTT. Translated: CASSYFWTRPAGELFF.

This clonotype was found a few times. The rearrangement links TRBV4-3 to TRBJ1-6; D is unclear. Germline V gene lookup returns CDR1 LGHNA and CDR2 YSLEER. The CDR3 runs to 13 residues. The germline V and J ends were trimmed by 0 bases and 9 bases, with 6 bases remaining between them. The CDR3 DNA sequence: TGCGCCAGCAGCCAAGATTATGGTTCACCCCTCCACTTT. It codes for CASSQDYGSPLHF.

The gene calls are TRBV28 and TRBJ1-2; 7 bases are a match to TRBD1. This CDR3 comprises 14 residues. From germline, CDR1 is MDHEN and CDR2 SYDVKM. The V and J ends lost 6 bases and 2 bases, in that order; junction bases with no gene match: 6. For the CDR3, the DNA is TGTGCCAGCAGGGGACAGTTAGGCAACTATGGCTACACCTTC. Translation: CASRGQLGNYGYTF.

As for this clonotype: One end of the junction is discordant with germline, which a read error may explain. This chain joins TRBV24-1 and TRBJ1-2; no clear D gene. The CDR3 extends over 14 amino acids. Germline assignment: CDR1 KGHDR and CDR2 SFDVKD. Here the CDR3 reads CAASDGRRSYGYTF. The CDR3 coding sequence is TGTGCCGCCAGTGATGGGAGAAGGAGCTATGGCTACACCTTC.

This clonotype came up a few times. Here the CDR3 DNA reads TGCAGTGGCGTTGGGACAGGGGGCATCTACGAGCAGTACTTC. Translation: CSGVGTGGIYEQYF. The J gene is TRBJ2-7, the V gene TRBV20-1; 12 bases fit TRBD1. The junction had 7 bases not matched to a gene; V was cut back by 7 bases and J by 3 bases. CDR3 length equals 14 residues. CDR1 is DFQATT and CDR2 is SNEGSKA in the germline V gene (reference sequence).

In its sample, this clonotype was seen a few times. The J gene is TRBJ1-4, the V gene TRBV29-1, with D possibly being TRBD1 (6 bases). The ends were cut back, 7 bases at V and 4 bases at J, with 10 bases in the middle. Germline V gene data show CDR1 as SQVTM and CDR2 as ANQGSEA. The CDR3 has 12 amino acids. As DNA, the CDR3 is TGCAGCGCTCGGGACATTAATGAAAAACTGTTTTTT. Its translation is CSARDINEKLFF.